The entry that follows covers one T cell receptor beta chain sequence. The antigen is undetermined. The record originates from a study of T cell responses to AZD1222 COVID-19 vaccine. Method: immunoSEQ multiplex PCR; TCRdb's copy keeps in-frame clones and lacks some. The table records fewer than 150,000 clones, about 89% of them present only once. Points from the study as a whole: At baseline, seropositivity was found in only 5 to 7 AZD1222 recipients. Only after the peak T cell response were repertoires sampled. Most donors were white British, females outnumbered males, and clonal diversity was possibly underestimated.

CDR3 size: 14 residues. CDR1 and CDR2 (germline): SGHKS, YYEKEE (reference sequence). Between the trimmed V and J ends, which lost 4 bases and 4 bases, there was a span of 14 bases. Pooling of second doses given at about 4 or about 12 weeks was done. Sequencing used peripheral blood, obtained 28 days after the second AZD1222 dose. The chain has TRBV5-5 and TRBJ1-2; D is uncertain. This clonotype originated in an adult who received the AZD1222 COVID-19 vaccine. The CDR3 loop is CASSPGYEGYGYTF. The CDR3 DNA is TGTGCCAGCAGCCCCGGGTACGAGGGCTATGGCTACACCTTC.